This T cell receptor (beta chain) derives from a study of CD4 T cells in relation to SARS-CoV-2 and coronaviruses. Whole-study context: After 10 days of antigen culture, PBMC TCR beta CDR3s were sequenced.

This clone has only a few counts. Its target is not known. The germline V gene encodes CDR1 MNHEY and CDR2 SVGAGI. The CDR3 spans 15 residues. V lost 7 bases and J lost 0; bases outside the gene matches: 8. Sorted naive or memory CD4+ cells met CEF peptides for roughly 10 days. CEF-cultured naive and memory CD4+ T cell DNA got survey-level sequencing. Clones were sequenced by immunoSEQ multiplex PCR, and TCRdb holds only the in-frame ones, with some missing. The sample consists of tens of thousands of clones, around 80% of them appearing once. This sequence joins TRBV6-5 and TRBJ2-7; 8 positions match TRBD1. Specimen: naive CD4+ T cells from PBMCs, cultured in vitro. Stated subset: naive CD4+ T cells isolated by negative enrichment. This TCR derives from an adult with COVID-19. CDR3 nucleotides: TGTGCCAGCACCCCGGGACAGGCGAGCTCCTACGAGCAGTACTTC. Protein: CASTPGQASSYEQYF.